These T cell receptor beta chains were read from a single sample in a study of control samples from healthy donors and cancer patients. Only in-frame clones appear in the TCRdb table, and some are missing; sequencing was by immunoSEQ multiplex PCR. This table holds roughly 100,000 clones, roughly nine tenths found once. Specimen: blood. The origin of the receptors is a woman under 30 in good health. CDR3s include the opening cysteine and the closing phenylalanine or tryptophan. D genes are given only for firm matches. Clone size, where shown, is once, few, many, or a class for clones that have expanded.

TRBJ1-1	TRBV3-1/TRBV3-2	16	.	.	TGTGCCAGCAGCCAACTCTCAGGACAGCGCAACACTGAAGCTTTCTTT	CASSQLSGQRNTEAFF
TRBJ1-2	TRBV19	17	.	TRBD1	TGTGCCAGTAGTAGGCCCGGGACAGGGGGCGTTCTGGATGGCTACACCTTC	CASSRPGTGGVLDGYTF
TRBJ1-5	TRBV19	15	.	.	TGTGCCAGTAGTGCCTCGGATGGAAGCAATCAGCCCCAGCATTTT	CASSASDGSNQPQHF
TRBJ1-1	TRBV29-1	15	.	.	TGCAGCGTTGTCCGAAGGGGGACAAGAGAAACTGAAGCTTTCTTT	CSVVRRGTRETEAFF
TRBJ1-5	TRBV27	15	.	.	TGTGCCAGCAGTTTATACTGGGACCAGGGCCAGCCCCAGCATTTT	CASSLYWDQGQPQHF
TRBJ2-7	TRBV6-5	15	.	TRBD2	TGTGCCAGCAGTTATCTCGGGACTAGCGCCTACGAGCAGTACTTC	CASSYLGTSAYEQYF
TRBJ2-7	TRBV10-1	15	.	.	TGCGCCAGCACGCAACTCGGGGCAGTTCCTCACGAGCAGTACTTC	CASTQLGAVPHEQYF
TRBJ2-3	TRBV13	13	.	.	TGTGCCAGCAGCCCGGAGGCGGTGGGTACGCAGTATTTT	CASSPEAVGTQYF
TRBJ1-6	TRBV14	14	.	.	TGTGCCAGCAGCCAAGAGGGGGAGCGTTCACCCCTCCACTTT	CASSQEGERSPLHF
TRBJ2-7	TRBV6-1	17	once	TRBD2	TGTGCCAGCAGTGAATATAGCGGGAGGGCCGTATTCTACGAGCAGTACTTC	CASSEYSGRAVFYEQYF
TRBJ1-5	TRBV28	14	.	.	TGTGCCAGCAGACTGGACATCGTCAATCAGCCCCAGCATTTT	CASRLDIVNQPQHF
TRBJ1-2	TRBV30	12	.	.	TGTGCCTGGGACAGGAAAGGGAATGGCTACACCTTC	CAWDRKGNGYTF
TRBJ2-5	TRBV28	14	.	.	TGTGCCAGCAGAATCGGTACACATCAAGAGACCCAGTACTTC	CASRIGTHQETQYF
TRBJ1-1	TRBV27	14	.	.	TGTGCCAGCAGTTTTCGGACAGCGGGAACTGAAGCTTTCTTT	CASSFRTAGTEAFF
TRBJ2-3	TRBV30	13	.	.	TGTGCCTGGAGTCGGGACAGCACAGATACGCAGTATTTT	CAWSRDSTDTQYF
TRBJ2-3	TRBV30	11	.	.	TGTGCCTGGGGGGCTGGGGGTACGCAGTATTTT	CAWGAGGTQYF
TRBJ1-6	TRBV4-3	13	few	.	TGCGCCAGCAGCCAACGCGGTAATTCACCCCTCCACTTT	CASSQRGNSPLHF
TRBJ2-3	TRBV5-6	16	.	TRBD2	TGTGCCAGCAGCTTGGTTACTAGCGGTATCACAGATACGCAGTATTTT	CASSLVTSGITDTQYF
TRBJ2-2	TRBV7-9	15	.	.	TGTGCCAGCAGCTTGAGGGGACCGAACACCGGGGAGCTGTTTTTT	CASSLRGPNTGELFF
TRBJ1-1	TRBV6-6	13	.	.	TGTGCCAGCAGTTACAAGGGGAATACTGAAGCTTTCTTT	CASSYKGNTEAFF
TRBJ2-4	TRBV7-9	15	.	TRBD1	TGTGCCAGCAGCTTAGGGGACAGAGCCAAAAACATTCAGTACTTC	CASSLGDRAKNIQYF
TRBJ2-1	TRBV12-5	15	.	.	TGTGCTAGTGCCCAACGACGGGAAGGTAGGGATGAGCAGTTCTTC	CASAQRREGRDEQFF
TRBJ1-4	TRBV19	14	.	TRBD1	TGTGCCAGTCGCGACCAGGGGGCCTGGGAAAAACTGTTTTTT	CASRDQGAWEKLFF
TRBJ1-1	TRBV4-3	15	.	.	TGCGCCAGCAGCCAACAGGACGGTGGGGACACTGAAGCTTTCTTT	CASSQQDGGDTEAFF
TRBJ2-7	TRBV10-3	15	.	TRBD2	TGTGCCATCAGTAACCTAGCGGGAGACTATCACGAGCAGTACTTC	CAISNLAGDYHEQYF
TRBJ2-5	TRBV19	14	.	.	TGTGCCAGTCGTGGGCTTGAGCTAGCGGAGACCCAGTACTTC	CASRGLELAETQYF
TRBJ2-5	TRBV7-8	15	.	.	TGTGCCAGCAGCAGCGCCCGGACCCACCAAGAGACCCAGTACTTC	CASSSARTHQETQYF
TRBJ2-3	TRBV11-2	14	.	.	TGTGCCAGCAGCCCGTCAAGGAGCACAGATACGCAGTATTTT	CASSPSRSTDTQYF
TRBJ1-6	TRBV6-6	14	.	.	TGTGCCAGCGGAAGAGGGGCTGGAAATTCACCCCTCCACTTT	CASGRGAGNSPLHF
TRBJ1-1	TRBV27	14	.	.	TGTGCCAGCAGTTTCCGATTACAGGGAACTGAAGCTTTCTTT	CASSFRLQGTEAFF
TRBJ1-2	TRBV5-4	15	.	.	TGTGCCAGCAGCATAGACGGCGGAAACGATTATGGCTACACCTTC	CASSIDGGNDYGYTF
TRBJ2-4	TRBV27	15	.	.	TGTGCCAGCAGTGTGGGCACAGTAGCCAAAAACATTCAGTACTTC	CASSVGTVAKNIQYF
TRBJ2-3	TRBV5-4	17	.	TRBD2	TGTGCCAGCAGCTTGGTACTAGCGGGGGTCCCCACAGATACGCAGTATTTT	CASSLVLAGVPTDTQYF
TRBJ2-7	TRBV7-6	14	.	.	TGTGCCAGCAGCCGAGGACTCGAGGAGGGGGAGCAGTACTTC	CASSRGLEEGEQYF
TRBJ2-7	TRBV5-1	13	.	.	TGCGCCAGCAGCTTAACCAGGTCCTACGAGCAGTACTTC	CASSLTRSYEQYF
TRBJ2-7	TRBV28	12	.	.	TGTGCCAGCAGTCCCACTCTGAGGGAGCAGTACTTC	CASSPTLREQYF
TRBJ1-5	TRBV4-1	16	.	.	TGCGCCAGCAGCCAAGAAGTCAGGCTAAGCAATCAGCCCCAGCATTTT	CASSQEVRLSNQPQHF
TRBJ1-1	TRBV2	13	.	.	TGTGCCAGCAGTGGACAGTTCGGAGGTCAAGCTTTCTTT	CASSGQFGGQAFF
TRBJ1-2	TRBV6-5	14	.	.	TGTGCCAGCAGTTACCAAGGACCGAGTAGAGGCTACACCTTC	CASSYQGPSRGYTF
TRBJ2-2	TRBV27	15	.	TRBD1	TGTGCCAGCAGAAAGGGACAGACCTACACCGGGGAGCTGTTTTTT	CASRKGQTYTGELFF
TRBJ1-1	TRBV29-1	16	.	TRBD1	TGCAGCGTCCGGACTCTGACAGGGGGATTGAACACTGAAGCTTTCTTT	CSVRTLTGGLNTEAFF
TRBJ1-5	TRBV6-5	14	.	.	TGTGCCAGCAGTCGAGGGGGGACACATCAGCCCCAGCATTTT	CASSRGGTHQPQHF
TRBJ1-2	TRBV14	15	.	.	TGTGCCAGCAGCCAAGTCACGACGGGAGGCTATGGCTACACCTTC	CASSQVTTGGYGYTF
TRBJ2-3	TRBV12-3/TRBV12-4	13	.	.	TGTGCCATAGGAGGGCTGAGCACAGATACGCAGTATTTT	CAIGGLSTDTQYF
TRBJ1-2	TRBV6-1	13	few	TRBD1	TGTGCCAGCAGTGAAGACAGGGGGCTTGGCTACACCTTC	CASSEDRGLGYTF
TRBJ2-3	TRBV27	14	.	TRBD2	TGTGCCAGCAGGCGGGAGGGCCAGGTAGATACGCAGTATTTT	CASRREGQVDTQYF
TRBJ2-5	TRBV21-1	15	.	.	TGTGCCAGCAGCACACTACGGGAGAACCAAGAGACCCAGTACTTC	CASSTLRENQETQYF
TRBJ1-2	TRBV18	13	.	.	TGTGCCAGCTCACTACCTGGGGCATATGGCTACACCTTC	CASSLPGAYGYTF